The 10 T cell receptor beta chains given below trace back to one sample, sequenced in a study of T cells in Graves' hyperthyroidism and ophthalmopathy. RNA transcripts provided the source from which TCR beta CDR3 regions were amplified. Initially, a first-round RT-PCR of the TCR CDR3 employed the HTBI primer set. From the multiplex PCR reads, TCRdb called clonotypes with MiXCR, one entry per CDR3 protein. The table has some 550,000 distinct CDR3 sequences, 16% seen once. The sequenced sample consisted of blood. These TCRs come from a woman between 40 and 50 years old with Graves' ophthalmopathy.

This clonotype has only a few counts. The V call is TRBV7-9, the J call TRBJ2-7, with 9 bases lining up with TRBD2. Trimming took 6 bases from V and 5 from J; bases not matched to a gene: 8. Germline-derived CDR1 and CDR2 are SEHNR and FQNEAQ (reference sequence). There are 14 residues in the CDR3. CDR3 sequence: CASSLSGRRDEQYF. For the CDR3, the DNA is TGTGCCAGCAGTCTTAGCGGGAGAAGGGACGAGCAGTACTTC.

This clonotype was counted ten times or more. V usage is TRBV20-1 and J usage is TRBJ1-2; D is possibly TRBD1 (5 bases). CDR3 length: 12 amino acids. The ends were cut back, 3 bases at V and 5 bases at J, with 10 bases in the middle. Germline V CDR1 and CDR2: DFQATT, SNEGSKA (reference sequence). CDR3: CSASSQGYGYTF. Here the CDR3 DNA reads TGCAGTGCTAGTAGTCAGGGATATGGCTACACCTTC.

V usage is TRBV29-1 and J usage is TRBJ2-7; 8 bases agree with TRBD1. Germline CDR1 SQVTM, CDR2 ANQGSEA. The CDR3 contains 15 residues. V shed 5 bases, J shed 7 bases, and the junction held 16 bases outside the gene matches. The CDR3 loop reads CSVQGQALKEEEQYF. For the CDR3, the DNA is TGCAGCGTTCAGGGACAGGCCTTAAAGGAGGAAGAGCAGTACTTC.

In its sample, this clonotype was seen a few times. The V gene is TRBV3-1, the J gene TRBJ2-5, with TRBD2 as a possible D gene (6 bases). V was cut by 1 base and J by 4 bases, with 13 bases left in between. Germline V lookup: CDR1 LGHDT, CDR2 YNNKEL (reference sequence). CDR3 length: 15 amino acids. The DNA for the CDR3 is TGTGCCAGCAGCCAAGGTGGGGGGTCCGGAGAGACCCAGTACTTC. Translating gives CASSQGGGSGETQYF.

This clonotype was counted ten times or more. V gene TRBV18 combines with J gene TRBJ2-1, with D hard to call. The CDR3 totals 13 residues. Between the trimmed V and J ends, which lost 7 bases and 0 bases, there was a span of 7 bases. Germline V gene data show CDR1 as KGHSH and CDR2 as LQKENI. In DNA, the CDR3 is TGTGCCAGCTACGCAAGCTCCTACAATGAGCAGTTCTTC. This encodes CASYASSYNEQFF.

This clonotype was recorded at least ten times. The CDR3 nucleotides read TGTGCCAGCATCCAACAGGCCGAGCAGTACTTC. Protein product: CASIQQAEQYF. V and J are TRBV2 and TRBJ2-7; TRBD1 is a possible D gene (5 bases). The CDR3 sequence is 11 residues long. The germline V gene encodes CDR1 SNHLY and CDR2 FYNNEI. With 7 bases removed from V and 6 bases from J, the gap between germline ends came to 10 bases. The entire variable domain, with the rest obtained from reference TRBV2 and TRBJ2-7, is as follows: EPEVTQTPSHQVTQMGQEVILRCVPISNHLYFYWYRQILGQKVEFLVSFYNNEISEKSEIFDDQFSVERPDGSNFTLKIRSTKLEDSAMYFCASIQQAEQYFGPGTRLTVT.

The chain is built from TRBV19 and TRBJ1-3; no definite D call. The length of the CDR3 is 17 residues. Trimming removed 4 bases from V and 1 base from J, with 17 bases in between. Germline assignment: CDR1 LNHDA and CDR2 SQIVND (reference sequence). The chain's CDR3 is CASSSLNRTPSGNTIYF. CDR3 coding DNA: TGTGCCAGTAGTAGTCTCAACAGAACCCCTTCTGGAAACACCATATATTTT.

In its sample, this clonotype was seen many times. The chain uses TRBV6-1 and TRBJ2-7; D unresolved. The germline gives CDR1 MNHNS, CDR2 SASEGT. V shed 2 bases and J shed 3 bases, with 14 bases lying between them. The CDR3 sequence is 15 residues long. The CDR3 protein is CASSELSTWVYEQYF. CDR3 in DNA: TGTGCCAGCAGTGAACTGAGTACCTGGGTCTACGAGCAGTACTTC.

A few counts support this clonotype. The chain is built from TRBV19 and TRBJ2-2, with TRBD2 identical over 7 bases. CDR1 is LNHDA and CDR2 is SQIVND in the germline V gene (reference sequence). This CDR3 region has 17 residues. Losses at the gene ends were 3 bases for V and 0 bases for J; bases not matched to a gene: 7. CDR3 bases: TGTGCCAGTAGTATTTTGGCTAGCGGCGCGAACACCGGGGAGCTGTTTTTT. Translated, it gives CASSILASGANTGELFF. Using reference TRBV19 and TRBJ2-2 for the parts outside the CDR3, the full variable domain is DGGITQSPKYLFRKEGQNVTLSCEQNLNHDAMYWYRQDPGQGLRLIYYSQIVNDFQKGDIAEGYSVSREKKESFPLTVTSAQKNPTAFYLCASSILASGANTGELFFGEGSRLTVL.

There are a few counts of this clonotype. The chain employs TRBV19 and TRBJ1-5; 9 nucleotides agree with TRBD1. The CDR3 contains 15 residues. The germline V gene has CDR1 LNHDA and CDR2 SQIVND (reference sequence). After removal of 6 bases from V and 5 bases from J, the junction contained 8 bases not matched to a gene. CDR3 amino acids: CASSLQGARHQPQHF. Written as DNA, the CDR3 is TGTGCCAGTAGCCTACAGGGGGCTCGCCATCAGCCCCAGCATTTT.